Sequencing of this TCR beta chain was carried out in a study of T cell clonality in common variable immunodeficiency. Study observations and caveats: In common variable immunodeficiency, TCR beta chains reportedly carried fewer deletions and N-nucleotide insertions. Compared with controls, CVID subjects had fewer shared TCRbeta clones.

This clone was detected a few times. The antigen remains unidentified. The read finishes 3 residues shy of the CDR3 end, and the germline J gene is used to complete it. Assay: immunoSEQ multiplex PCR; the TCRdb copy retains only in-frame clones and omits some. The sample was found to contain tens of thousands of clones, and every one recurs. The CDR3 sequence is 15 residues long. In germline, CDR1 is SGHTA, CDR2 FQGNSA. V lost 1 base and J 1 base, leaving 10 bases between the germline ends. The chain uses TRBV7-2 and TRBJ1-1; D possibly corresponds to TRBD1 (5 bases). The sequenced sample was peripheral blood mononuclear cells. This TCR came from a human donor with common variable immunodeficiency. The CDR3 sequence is CASSLGIDRNTEAFF. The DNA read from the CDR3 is TGTGCCAGCAGCTTAGGGATCGACAGGAACACTGAA.